This T cell receptor (beta chain) came from a study of neurological immune-mediated disorders. The study's findings and limits: Expanded clones shared no identical CDR3 amino acid sequences across subjects, which suggested private TCR-beta repertoires in all groups. Multiple sclerosis, the disease with the least TCR clonal expansion, fell below healthy controls, whereas HTLV-1-associated myelopathy showed the most. The study phylogenetically grouped the repertoires of 18 of 34 multiple sclerosis patients into one related-CDR3 cluster, a possible signature.

This clonotype showed up many times. Its matching antigen is unknown. In germline, CDR1 is DFQATT, CDR2 SNEGSKA (reference sequence). The CDR3 has 11 residues. V was cut by 1 base and J by 6 bases, with 6 bases left in between. With 10-nucleotide random UMIs included, cDNA was synthesized by 5'RACE. TCRdb re-analysed the 5' RACE reads in MiXCR, keeping a single row per CDR3 protein. The table includes 65,000 to 75,000 distinct CDR3 sequences, approximately 5.1% detected once. What was sequenced was PBMCs. V is TRBV20-1 and J is TRBJ1-2; D may be TRBD1 (5 bases). The TCR comes from a human donor with multiple sclerosis. The donor label of this sample is uncertain. CDR3 DNA sequence: TGCAGTGCTAGAGGAGGGGATGGCTACACCTTC. The encoded protein is CSARGGDGYTF.